The 11 T cell receptor beta chains presented below share a single source sample, sequenced in a study of shared clonotypes between healthy human individuals. Data came from immunoSEQ multiplex PCR; TCRdb stores just in-frame clones and leaves some out. The sample has around 100,000 clones, less than 75% seen once. The sample taken for sequencing was memory CD8+ T cells sorted from blood. Subset reported: CD45RO+ cells pooled with CCR7-negative TemRA cells. These receptors originate from a woman in her 30s in good health.

V and J are TRBV6-5 and TRBJ1-5, with D possibly being TRBD1 (6 bases). V was clipped by 2 bases and J by 6 bases, with 14 bases between them. The CDR3 runs to 15 residues. Germline CDR1 reads MNHEY; CDR2 reads SVGAGI. DNA for the CDR3: TGTGCCAGCAGTTACGACGGCACAGGGATTCAGCCCCAGCATTTT. This gives the protein CASSYDGTGIQPQHF.

This clone was found many times. The V call is TRBV4-1, the J call TRBJ1-2; D unclear. Germline values: CDR1 MGHRA, CDR2 YSYEKL. The CDR3 runs to 15 residues. The V end was cut by 2 bases, the J end by 1 base, with 11 bases between. The CDR3 protein is CASSQPSADNYGYTF. CDR3 nucleotides: TGCGCCAGCAGCCAACCCAGTGCTGATAACTATGGCTACACCTTC.

This clone was seen repeatedly, ten times or more. The gene calls are TRBV28 and TRBJ1-1; no reliable D call. Germline lookup yields CDR1 MDHEN and CDR2 SYDVKM. This CDR3 has 15 residues. Trimming pared 6 bases from V and 1 base from J, leaving 15 bases between. This CDR3 reads CASSSYIEGNTEAFF. The CDR3 nucleotides read TGTGCCAGCAGCTCGTATATTGAGGGGAACACTGAAGCTTTCTTT.

V gene TRBV5-1 combines with J gene TRBJ2-7; TRBD2 matches 8 bases. V shed 3 bases, J shed 13 bases, and the junction held 9 bases outside the gene matches. CDR1 is SGHRS and CDR2 is YFSETQ in the germline V gene. This CDR3 spans 12 amino acids. The CDR3 nucleotides read TGCGCCAGCAGCTCACAGGCGGGGGGCTTTTACTTC. Protein product: CASSSQAGGFYF.

This clone has a single count. The V gene is TRBV5-6, the J gene TRBJ2-7; weak D call: TRBD2 (6 bases). V shed 1 base and J shed 1 base, with 12 bases lying between them. The germline CDR1 and CDR2 sequences are SGHDT and YYEEEE. This CDR3 is built from 15 residues. CDR3 in amino acids: CASSLLAGWSYEQYF. Written as DNA, the CDR3 is TGTGCCAGCAGCTTGTTGGCGGGATGGTCCTACGAGCAGTACTTC.

V and J are TRBV28 and TRBJ2-7; D is uncertain. This CDR3 is built from 15 residues. V was pared by 5 bases and J by 2 bases, with 16 bases between. Germline lookup yields CDR1 MDHEN and CDR2 SYDVKM. The CDR3: CASSPTPWETYEQYF. The CDR3 coding sequence is TGTGCCAGCAGTCCGACCCCCTGGGAAACCTACGAGCAGTACTTC.

CDR3 nucleotides: TGTGCCAGCAGTACGGTCAGAATGAACACTGAAGCTTTCTTT. It translates to CASSTVRMNTEAFF. V is TRBV28 and J is TRBJ1-1; D is undetermined. V gave up 5 bases and J gave up 0 bases, with 10 bases separating them. CDR3 length equals 14 residues. The germline V gene has CDR1 MDHEN and CDR2 SYDVKM.

The chain has TRBV5-1 and TRBJ2-7, with D perhaps being TRBD1 or TRBD2 (5 bases each). The CDR3 has 15 residues. CDR1 SGHRS and CDR2 YFSETQ come from the germline V gene. The V and J ends lost 0 bases and 3 bases respectively, with 13 bases between them. The DNA of the CDR3 is TGCGCCAGCAGCTTGGGGTGGGGGAGTCACTACGAGCAGTACTTC. This sequence encodes CASSLGWGSHYEQYF.

This chain joins TRBV6-1 and TRBJ1-4; D call uncertain. V lost 6 bases and J lost 4, with 12 bases in between. The CDR3 is made up of 14 amino acids. Germline CDR1 is MNHNS and CDR2 is SASEGT. The CDR3 DNA reads as TGTGCCAGCAGGGACGGACCTATTAATGAAAAACTGTTTTTT. It is translated as CASRDGPINEKLFF.

The gene calls are TRBV2 and TRBJ2-7; D possibly corresponds to TRBD2 (5 bases). The CDR3 contains 12 residues. Per the germline V gene, CDR1 is SNHLY and CDR2 is FYNNEI. Deletions cut 7 bases from V and 5 bases from J, with 12 bases between. The CDR3 here is CASTRDGNEQYF. Written as DNA, the CDR3 is TGTGCCAGCACTCGGGATGGGAACGAGCAGTACTTC.

This clone was observed a single time. The rearrangement uses TRBV7-9 and TRBJ1-2; D ambiguous. Trimming shortened V by 7 bases and J by 1 base, and 13 bases separated the two germline ends. Germline values: CDR1 SEHNR, CDR2 FQNEAQ (reference sequence). This CDR3 is 14 amino acids long. The CDR3 protein is CASTLGALNYGYTF. CDR3 coding DNA: TGTGCCAGCACCCTCGGCGCCCTTAACTATGGCTACACCTTC. Full variable domain (rest looked up from reference TRBV7-9 and TRBJ1-2): DTGVSQNPRHKITKRGQNVTFRCDPISEHNRLYWYRQTLGQGPEFLTYFQNEAQLEKSRLLSDRFSAERPKGSFSTLEIQRTEQGDSAMYLCASTLGALNYGYTFGSGTRLTVV.